The 18 T cell receptor beta chains given below trace back to one sample, sequenced in a study of neoadjuvant nivolumab and ipilimumab in lung cancer. Assay: immunoSEQ multiplex PCR; the TCRdb copy retains only in-frame clones and omits some. This sample has roughly 39,000 clones; 89% occur once, and the top ten carry 2.5% to 3.5%. The sample consisted of peripheral blood, taken before neoadjuvant nivolumab, alone or with ipilimumab. The receptors here all came from an adult with non-small cell lung cancer.

The chain couples TRBV27 to TRBJ2-1; 9 nucleotides agree with TRBD2. Germline CDR1 MNHEY, CDR2 SMNVEV (reference sequence). The CDR3 consists of 13 residues. The trim removed 5 bases at V and 9 bases at J, leaving 5 bases unmatched. CDR3 DNA: TGTGCCAGCAGTATAGCGGGAGTTCGTGAGCAGTTCTTC. Translating gives CASSIAGVREQFF.

This clone appeared a single time. The CDR3 spells CASSLKGSREPQHF. The CDR3 DNA is TGTGCCAGCAGTTTAAAGGGAAGTAGAGAGCCCCAGCATTTT. The chain links TRBV6-6 to TRBJ1-5; no reliable D call. This CDR3 region has 14 residues. V was pared by 4 bases and J by 8 bases, with 15 bases between. The germline gives CDR1 MNHNY, CDR2 SVGAGI (reference sequence).

The CDR3 spells CASSQRSSYNEQFF. As DNA, the CDR3 is TGTGCCAGCAGCCAGCGGAGCTCCTACAATGAGCAGTTCTTC. This chain connects TRBV2 to TRBJ2-1; tentative D call: TRBD2 (5 bases). The germline V gene has CDR1 SNHLY and CDR2 FYNNEI. The CDR3 covers 14 residues. V shed 6 bases and J shed 0 bases, with 9 bases lying between them.

CDR3 nucleotides: TGTGCCAGCAGCTTAGTTAATGACAGGTTGAGCTCCTACAATGAGCAGTTCTTC. Translated, it gives CASSLVNDRLSSYNEQFF. The rearrangement uses TRBV11-2 and TRBJ2-1; D is perhaps TRBD1 (6 bases). V lost 1 base to trimming and J lost 0 bases, with 16 bases between them. CDR3 length: 18 residues. Germline-derived CDR1 and CDR2 are SGHAT and FQNNGV.

This clone was seen just once. The chain carries TRBV2 and TRBJ2-3; D is ambiguous. The CDR3 covers 15 residues. V was trimmed by 6 bases and J by 2 bases, leaving 15 bases between them. Germline values: CDR1 SNHLY, CDR2 FYNNEI. The CDR3 sequence: CASSKSRTATDTQYF. The CDR3 nucleotides read TGTGCCAGCAGCAAGAGCAGGACCGCCACAGATACGCAGTATTTT.

The rearrangement uses TRBV9 and TRBJ2-7, with TRBD2 matching 8 bases. The CDR3 is 14 amino acids. J was trimmed by 3 bases and V by 0 bases; bases with no gene match: 2. In germline, CDR1 is SGDLS, CDR2 YYNGEE. DNA of the CDR3: TGTGCCAGCAGCGTAGCTGGGACTAGCTACGAGCAGTACTTC. It yields the protein CASSVAGTSYEQYF.

The J gene is TRBJ2-7, the V gene TRBV11-2; TRBD2 agrees at 13 bases. CDR1 is SGHAT, CDR2 FQNNGV, per germline. CDR3 size: 17 residues. V was pared by 4 bases and J by 0 bases, with 6 bases of the junction left unmatched. The CDR3 sequence is CASSWGLAGSYSYEQYF. The CDR3 DNA sequence: TGTGCCAGCAGCTGGGGACTAGCGGGATCTTACTCCTACGAGCAGTACTTC.

The chain is built from TRBV11-2 and TRBJ2-1; 7 bases are shared with TRBD2. The CDR3 length is 19 residues. The trim removed 4 bases at V and 4 bases at J, leaving 19 bases unmatched. Per the germline V gene, CDR1 is SGHAT and CDR2 is FQNNGV. The CDR3 DNA sequence: TGTGCCAGCAGCTCAGCGTACCGGGACTACAGAAGAGATTACAATGAGCAGTTCTTC. It specifies CASSSAYRDYRRDYNEQFF.

The rearrangement joins TRBV9 to TRBJ2-5, with 9 bases lining up with TRBD1. The CDR3 is 19 residues long. The germline V gene encodes CDR1 SGDLS and CDR2 YYNGEE. J lost 1 base, V lost 0 bases, and 13 bases had no gene match. The CDR3 reads CASSVATETGTGTQETQYF. The CDR3 DNA reads TGTGCCAGCAGCGTAGCTACCGAAACCGGGACAGGGACCCAAGAGACCCAGTACTTC.

A word on this clone: The same CDR3 can be traced to other DNA sequences in this sample. CDR3 amino acids: CASSPPSSYEQYF. In DNA, the CDR3 is TGTGCCAGCTCACCCCCCAGCTCCTACGAGCAGTACTTC. The gene calls are TRBV18 and TRBJ2-7; D is unclear. CDR1 and CDR2 (germline): KGHSH, LQKENI. CDR3 length equals 13 residues. Trimming removed 3 bases from V and 0 bases from J, with 6 bases in between.

The rearrangement joins TRBV5-1 to TRBJ2-1; 14 nucleotides match TRBD2. The CDR3 has 15 amino acids. CDR1 is SGHRS, CDR2 YFSETQ, per germline. The V gene end was trimmed by 4 bases and the J gene end by 6 bases; junction bases not matched to a gene: 3. The CDR3 DNA follows: TGCGCCAGCAGCACCGGACTAGCGGGAGGCAATGAGCAGTTCTTC. It encodes CASSTGLAGGNEQFF.

This sequence joins TRBV9 and TRBJ2-7; D is unclear. Germline V gene sequence: CDR1 SGDLS, CDR2 YYNGEE. With 0 bases removed from V and 4 bases from J, the gap between germline ends came to 11 bases. CDR3 size: 14 residues. The CDR3 bases are TGTGCCAGCAGCGTAGGGCCCGACGGGTACGAGCAGTACTTC. As protein: CASSVGPDGYEQYF.

The rearrangement joins TRBV19 to TRBJ2-5, with 11 positions matching TRBD2. Germline CDR1 is LNHDA and CDR2 is SQIVND (reference sequence). V lost 1 base and J lost 6; bases outside the gene matches: 4. The CDR3 is made up of 15 amino acids. The CDR3 sequence: CASSIGTSGSQTQYF. In nucleotides, the CDR3 is TGTGCCAGTAGTATAGGCACTAGCGGGAGTCAGACCCAGTACTTC.

The rearrangement links TRBV19 to TRBJ2-2, with 16 bases aligning to TRBD2. The CDR3 contains 17 residues. Losses at the gene ends were 5 bases for V and 0 bases for J; bases not matched to a gene: 0. The germline V gene has CDR1 LNHDA and CDR2 SQIVND (reference sequence). The CDR3 is CASSGTSGRANTGELFF. The CDR3, as DNA: TGTGCCAGTAGTGGGACTAGCGGGAGGGCGAACACCGGGGAGCTGTTTTTT. Looking up the rest from reference TRBV19 and TRBJ2-2 gives the full variable domain: DGGITQSPKYLFRKEGQNVTLSCEQNLNHDAMYWYRQDPGQGLRLIYYSQIVNDFQKGDIAEGYSVSREKKESFPLTVTSAQKNPTAFYLCASSGTSGRANTGELFFGEGSRLTVL.

This chain links TRBV7-9 with TRBJ2-1, with TRBD2 identical over 9 bases. The CDR3 totals 15 residues. Germline CDR1 is SEHNR and CDR2 is FQNEAQ (reference sequence). Unmatched junction bases numbered 8, after V lost 2 bases and J lost 9 bases. The DNA of the CDR3 is TGTGCCAGCAGCTTATCGTGGCGGGAGGGCAGTGAGCAGTTCTTC. Translation: CASSLSWREGSEQFF.

V is TRBV18 and J is TRBJ2-1; 10 nucleotides align to TRBD1. CDR1 and CDR2 (germline): KGHSH, LQKENI. Trimming at V came to 3 bases and at J to 6 bases, leaving 5 bases not matched to a gene. The CDR3 extends over 15 amino acids. The CDR3 DNA reads TGTGCCAGCTCACCCGGGACAGGGGTCGGCAATGAGCAGTTCTTC. Translating it yields CASSPGTGVGNEQFF.

The chain recombines TRBV6-5 with TRBJ2-1; TRBD2 is a possible D gene (6 bases). This CDR3 contains 15 residues. Between the trimmed V and J ends, which lost 6 bases and 1 base, there was a span of 13 bases. The germline V gene encodes CDR1 MNHEY and CDR2 SVGAGI. As DNA, the CDR3 is TGTGCCAGCAGGTTAGCGGATGGATCCTACAATGAGCAGTTCTTC. As protein: CASRLADGSYNEQFF.

This chain connects TRBV6-5 to TRBJ2-3, with 7 bases lining up with TRBD2. With 8 bases clipped from V and 1 base from J, the junction kept 6 bases outside the gene matches. The V gene's germline CDR1 is MNHEY and CDR2 SVGAGI. The CDR3 loop spans 14 amino acids. The CDR3 DNA is TGTGCCAGCCAAGAGGCGGGAGGCACAGATACGCAGTATTTT. The encoded protein is CASQEAGGTDTQYF.